This passage covers 15 T cell receptor beta chains from one sample sequenced in a study of blood T cell repertoires in COVID-19. Only in-frame clones appear in the TCRdb table, and some are missing; sequencing was by immunoSEQ multiplex PCR. This sample carries over 90,000 clones, about nine tenths of them seen once, and the ten largest clones take 4% to 5.5%. Sequencing was carried out using peripheral blood. The receptors were gathered from a woman in her forties or fifties with COVID-19, enrolled during active disease.

This rearrangement joins TRBV5-4 to TRBJ2-3, with TRBD2 identical over 7 bases. Germline CDR1 SGHNT, CDR2 YYREEE (reference sequence). CDR3 length: 14 amino acids. J gave up 2 bases and V 7 bases, and 7 bases lay outside the gene matches. CDR3 in DNA: TGTGCCAGCGGCACGGGACTAAACACAGATACGCAGTATTTT. This translates into CASGTGLNTDTQYF. Full variable domain (outside the CDR3, taken from reference TRBV5-4 and TRBJ2-3): ETGVTQSPTHLIKTRGQQVTLRCSSQSGHNTVSWYQQALGQGPQFIFQYYREEENGRGNFPPRFSGLQFPNYSSELNVNALELDDSALYLCASGTGLNTDTQYFGPGTRLTVL.

The chain uses TRBV7-9 and TRBJ1-4; D not certain. The CDR3 contains 14 residues. CDR1 SEHNR and CDR2 FQNEAQ come from the germline V gene (reference sequence). The germline V and J ends were trimmed by 7 bases and 3 bases, with 12 bases remaining between them. CDR3 region: CASNPSGPNEKLFF. The CDR3 DNA follows: TGTGCCAGCAACCCCAGCGGGCCTAATGAAAAACTGTTTTTT. Supplemented by reference TRBV7-9 and TRBJ1-4, the full variable domain reads DTGVSQNPRHKITKRGQNVTFRCDPISEHNRLYWYRQTLGQGPEFLTYFQNEAQLEKSRLLSDRFSAERPKGSFSTLEIQRTEQGDSAMYLCASNPSGPNEKLFFGSGTQLSVL.

The CDR3 nucleotides read TGTGCCAGCCAACCCCGACTAGCGGACTACAATGAGCAGTTCTTC. Encoded protein: CASQPRLADYNEQFF. The rearrangement links TRBV5-4 to TRBJ2-1; 9 bases match TRBD2. The junction had 8 bases not matched to a gene; V was cut back by 7 bases and J by 3 bases. The CDR3 is 15 residues long. Germline V CDR1 and CDR2: SGHNT, YYREEE (reference sequence). Variable domain in full (rest from reference TRBV5-4 and TRBJ2-1): ETGVTQSPTHLIKTRGQQVTLRCSSQSGHNTVSWYQQALGQGPQFIFQYYREEENGRGNFPPRFSGLQFPNYSSELNVNALELDDSALYLCASQPRLADYNEQFFGPGTRLTVL.

As regards this clone: The same CDR3 arises from other DNA sequences in this sample as well. This chain connects TRBV9 to TRBJ2-1; 8 bases agree with TRBD2. Germline CDR1 reads SGDLS; CDR2 reads YYNGEE. With 1 base clipped from V and 6 bases from J, the junction kept 9 bases outside the gene matches. This CDR3 is 16 amino acids long. The DNA for the CDR3 is TGTGCCAGCAGCGTATCGGGTCGGGGGGGCCCCAATGAGCAGTTCTTC. Its translation is CASSVSGRGGPNEQFF.

The chain carries TRBV7-9 and TRBJ1-2; D is perhaps TRBD1 (6 bases). Germline V gene lookup returns CDR1 SEHNR and CDR2 FQNEAQ (reference sequence). The CDR3 is made up of 12 amino acids. Trimming stripped 6 bases from V and 3 bases from J, with 8 bases between. This chain's CDR3 is CASRRQDYGYTF. DNA of the CDR3: TGTGCCAGCAGACGACAGGACTATGGCTACACCTTC.

The J gene is TRBJ1-1, the V gene TRBV18, with 9 bases fitting TRBD1. Germline values: CDR1 KGHSH, CDR2 LQKENI. The CDR3 loop spans 15 amino acids. Unmatched junction bases numbered 10, after V lost 3 bases and J lost 8 bases. The CDR3 spells CASSPQIDRGLEAFF. Here the CDR3 DNA reads TGTGCCAGCTCACCGCAGATCGACAGGGGGTTGGAAGCTTTCTTT.

The chain links TRBV3-1 (or the pseudogene TRBV3-2) to TRBJ2-7; 8 positions agree with TRBD1. The CDR3 contains 16 residues. From germline, CDR1 is LGHDT and CDR2 YNNKEL (reference sequence). With 2 bases clipped from V and 3 bases from J, the junction kept 9 bases outside the gene matches. The CDR3 DNA is TGTGCCAGCAGCCAATCACTGGGACAGGCAAACTACGAGCAGTACTTC. It encodes CASSQSLGQANYEQYF.

The CDR3 bases are TGCGCCAGCAGCCAGAGGGGACAGGGGGCCTGTGTTAGACAGTACCAAGAGACCCAGTACTTC. As protein: CASSQRGQGACVRQYQETQYF. The rearrangement links TRBV4-3 to TRBJ2-5; TRBD1 matches 12 bases. Germline CDR1 reads LGHNA; CDR2 reads YSLEER. Losses at the gene ends were 3 bases for V and 0 bases for J; bases not matched to a gene: 17. The CDR3 has 21 residues.

This rearrangement joins TRBV5-5 to TRBJ1-1; D remains ambiguous. This CDR3 has 16 residues. CDR1 is SGHKS, CDR2 YYEKEE, per germline (reference sequence). V was pared by 5 bases and J by 0 bases, with 17 bases between. The CDR3 spells CASRGGHGLMNTEAFF. CDR3 nucleotides: TGTGCCAGCAGGGGAGGGCACGGTTTAATGAACACTGAAGCTTTCTTT.

This clone appeared a single time. The chain carries TRBV5-5 and TRBJ2-7; D is undetermined. Trimming cost V 1 base and J 2 bases, with 7 bases left between them. Looked up from germline, CDR1 is SGHKS and CDR2 is YYEKEE (reference sequence). The CDR3 spans 13 residues. CDR3 coding DNA: TGTGCCAGCAGCTTGCCGGTCCCCTACGAGCAGTACTTC. Its translation is CASSLPVPYEQYF.

The J gene is TRBJ2-5, the V gene TRBV5-5; tentatively, D is TRBD1 (6 bases). V was cut by 3 bases and J by 1 base, with 10 bases left in between. Germline CDR1 SGHKS, CDR2 YYEKEE (reference sequence). This CDR3 comprises 14 residues. As DNA, the CDR3 is TGTGCCAGCAGCTACCGGGACATCCAAGAGACCCAGTACTTC. Its translation is CASSYRDIQETQYF. The variable domain in full, completed from reference TRBV5-5 and TRBJ2-5, reads DAGVTQSPTHLIKTRGQQVTLRCSPISGHKSVSWYQQVLGQGPQFIFQYYEKEERGRGNFPDRFSARQFPNYSSELNVNALLLGDSALYLCASSYRDIQETQYFGPGTRLLVL.

The chain carries TRBV18 and TRBJ2-5; D unresolved. V lost 0 bases and J lost 5, with 13 bases in between. This CDR3 is built from 15 residues. Germline V gene lookup returns CDR1 KGHSH and CDR2 LQKENI. CDR3 amino acids: CASSPPYKPRETQYF. CDR3 nucleotide sequence: TGTGCCAGCTCACCACCGTATAAGCCGCGGGAGACCCAGTACTTC. Based on the CDR3 plus reference TRBV18 and TRBJ2-5, the full variable domain is NAGVMQNPRHLVRRRGQEARLRCSPMKGHSHVYWYRQLPEEGLKFMVYLQKENIIDESGMPKERFSAEFPKEGPSILRIQQVVRGDSAAYFCASSPPYKPRETQYFGPGTRLLVL.

The chain joins TRBV7-2 to TRBJ2-2, with 11 bases aligning to TRBD2. With 3 bases clipped from V and 4 bases from J, the junction kept 4 bases outside the gene matches. Germline CDR1 is SGHTA and CDR2 is FQGNSA. The CDR3 spans 16 residues. CDR3 DNA sequence: TGTGCCAGCAGCTTTAGCGGGGGGGCGGGCACCGGGGAGCTGTTTTTT. As protein: CASSFSGGAGTGELFF. The full variable domain, with the rest looked up from reference TRBV7-2 and TRBJ2-2, is GAGVSQSPSNKVTEKGKDVELRCDPISGHTALYWYRQSLGQGLEFLIYFQGNSAPDKSGLPSDRFSAERTGGSVSTLTIQRTQQEDSAVYLCASSFSGGAGTGELFFGEGSRLTVL.

This clone turned up a few times. The gene calls are TRBV4-3 and TRBJ1-4; no definite D call. V was pared by 1 base and J by 7 bases, with 13 bases between. Germline V gene lookup returns CDR1 LGHNA and CDR2 YSLEER. The CDR3 sequence is 15 residues long. The CDR3, as DNA: TGCGCCAGCAGCCAAGGCGGCCTGATGGTTGAAAAACTGTTTTTT. Translation: CASSQGGLMVEKLFF.

CDR3 bases: TGTGCCAGCAGCCCTAGCGGGGGGGCCCGGGACCAAGAGACCCAGTACTTC. This translates into CASSPSGGARDQETQYF. The J gene is TRBJ2-5, the V gene TRBV4-2; 12 bases match TRBD2. The J segment lost 0 bases and the V segment lost 4 bases, leaving 6 bases of the junction unmatched. The germline CDR1 and CDR2 sequences are LGHNA and YNFKEQ. The CDR3 spans 17 residues.